This T cell receptor (beta chain) emerged from a study of T cell responses to AZD1222 COVID-19 vaccine. Whole-study results and caveats: Clonal diversity may have been underestimated, and the donors were mostly white British, with more females than males. Spike-specific TCR depth and breadth grew after two AZD1222 doses. At baseline, seropositivity was found in only a handful of AZD1222 recipients.

The CDR3 runs 12 residues. From germline, CDR1 is SGHVS and CDR2 FQNEAQ. V was trimmed by 5 bases and J by 7 bases, leaving 9 bases between them. This clone was detected only a few times. Its antigen is still unknown. Generated by immunoSEQ multiplex PCR, the TCRdb table keeps only in-frame clones and is missing some. The repertoire includes 140,000 to 150,000 clones, approximately 90% of them detected once, and about 3% sits in the top ten. The specimen comprised peripheral blood, sampled on day 0 of MenACWY control vaccination. The rearrangement links TRBV7-8 to TRBJ2-1; no firm D call. This TCR was sampled from an adult in good health. The CDR3 spells CASSLDRNEQFF. CDR3 bases: TGTGCCAGCAGCCTCGACCGGAATGAGCAGTTCTTC.